This T cell receptor beta chain emerged from a study of Ad26.COV2.S vaccination and SARS-CoV-2 variants. Study outcomes and limitations: Vaccinees showed greater spike-specific TCR breadth than placebo recipients. It was found that vaccine and placebo recipients had similar non-spike TCR breadth. Substantial response breadth was reportedly seen for spike-specific CD8+ and CD4+ T cells after vaccination.

This clone was observed a few times. Its target is not known. Sequenced by immunoSEQ multiplex PCR; TCRdb stores in-frame clones only, minus some. The sample consists of over 85,000 clones, more than 65% of them appearing once. The V segment lost 4 bases and the J segment 6 bases; nucleotides outside the gene matches: 8. The CDR3 covers 15 residues. The germline gives CDR1 MNHNY, CDR2 SVGAGI (reference sequence). The sequenced sample was peripheral blood, obtained after recovery from COVID-19. The rearrangement uses TRBV6-6 and TRBJ2-1, with 8 bases identical to TRBD1. The source is a human donor who had recovered from COVID-19. CDR3 nucleotide sequence: TGTGCCAGCAGTTCTTGGACAGGGATTATCAATGAGCAGTTCTTC. Translation gives CASSSWTGIINEQFF.